These 25 T cell receptor beta chains share one sample of origin, sequenced in a study of OX40 agonist ivuxolimab in advanced cancers. Data came from immunoSEQ multiplex PCR; TCRdb stores just in-frame clones and leaves some out. The sample comprises about 82,000 clones, roughly nine tenths of which are singletons, and 0.3% to 0.4% rests with the top ten. The sequenced sample was CD4+ or CD8+ T cells sorted from blood, obtained in a trial of the OX40 agonist ivuxolimab. These receptors came from an adult with an advanced solid tumor such as melanoma, head and neck, liver or kidney cancer.

The chain joins TRBV28 to TRBJ2-5, with TRBD1 matching 8 bases. CDR1 and CDR2 (germline): MDHEN, SYDVKM. V lost 5 bases to trimming and J lost 4 bases; unmatched junction nucleotides: 9. The CDR3 has 15 amino acids. The CDR3 protein is CASSSTGGGRETQYF. The CDR3 DNA sequence: TGTGCCAGCAGTAGCACAGGGGGTGGCAGAGAGACCCAGTACTTC.

This chain connects TRBV18 to TRBJ1-2; 7 nucleotides line up with TRBD1. J lost 8 bases, V lost 3 bases, and 12 bases had no gene match. The germline gives CDR1 KGHSH, CDR2 LQKENI. This CDR3 has 15 amino acids. The CDR3 DNA follows: TGTGCCAGCTCACCGTCGAGGACAGGCTCGGGAGGCTACACCTTC. This codes for CASSPSRTGSGGYTF.

This chain joins TRBV19 and TRBJ1-1, with 7 nucleotides matching TRBD1. V lost 3 bases and J lost 0; bases outside the gene matches: 4. This CDR3 is built from 15 residues. The germline V gene encodes CDR1 LNHDA and CDR2 SQIVND (reference sequence). The CDR3 DNA is TGTGCCAGTAGTATGGGGGACAGACTGAACACTGAAGCTTTCTTT. This sequence encodes CASSMGDRLNTEAFF.

J is TRBJ2-5 and V is TRBV5-1, with TRBD2 matching over 7 bases. Germline CDR1 is SGHRS and CDR2 is YFSETQ. This CDR3 is built from 15 residues. V dropped 4 bases and J dropped 1; count of bases not matched to a gene: 7. The CDR3, as DNA: TGCGCCAGCAGCGTTGTGCCGGGGGGCCAAGAGACCCAGTACTTC. This translates into CASSVVPGGQETQYF.

CDR3 in amino acids: CASSLSIGGQGNQPQHF. The CDR3 DNA follows: TGTGCCAGCAGCTTAAGTATCGGGGGACAGGGAAATCAGCCCCAGCATTTT. The chain combines TRBV7-6 with TRBJ1-5, with 9 nucleotides matching TRBD1. There are 17 residues in the CDR3. Germline V gene lookup returns CDR1 SGHVS and CDR2 FNYEAQ. Trimming took 2 bases from V and 4 from J; bases not matched to a gene: 9. The full variable domain, in which reference TRBV7-6 and TRBJ1-5 provide the parts outside the CDR3, is GAGVSQSPRYKVTKRGQDVALRCDPISGHVSLYWYRQALGQGPEFLTYFNYEAQQDKSGLPNDRFSAERPEGSISTLTIQRTEQRDSAMYRCASSLSIGGQGNQPQHFGDGTRLSIL.

This chain links TRBV7-2 with TRBJ2-1; TRBD2 aligns across 7 bases. The germline V gene has CDR1 SGHTA and CDR2 FQGNSA. Trimming at V came to 5 bases and at J to 7 bases, leaving 20 bases not matched to a gene. The CDR3 has 18 residues. CDR3 residues: CASSTPLGGSLSGNEQFF. The CDR3 region has the DNA TGTGCCAGCAGCACACCCCTAGGCGGGAGCCTGAGTGGTAATGAGCAGTTCTTC.

V usage is TRBV2 and J usage is TRBJ1-2, with D possibly matching TRBD1 (6 bases). The CDR3 totals 12 residues. The V gene's germline CDR1 is SNHLY and CDR2 FYNNEI. With 5 bases removed from V and 5 bases from J, the gap between germline ends came to 9 bases. This chain's CDR3 is CASSPGEYGYTF. CDR3 in DNA: TGTGCCAGCAGTCCAGGGGAATATGGCTACACCTTC.

This sequence joins TRBV7-2 and TRBJ2-3; 13 bases map to TRBD2. The CDR3 has 13 amino acids. With V trimmed by 5 bases and J by 11 bases, 4 bases remained unmatched. Germline V gives CDR1 SGHTA, CDR2 FQGNSA. The CDR3 protein is CASSTGLAGQQYF. The DNA for the CDR3 is TGTGCCAGCAGCACGGGACTAGCGGGACAGCAGTATTTT. Filled out from reference TRBV7-2 and TRBJ2-3, the complete variable domain reads GAGVSQSPSNKVTEKGKDVELRCDPISGHTALYWYRQSLGQGLEFLIYFQGNSAPDKSGLPSDRFSAERTGGSVSTLTIQRTQQEDSAVYLCASSTGLAGQQYFGPGTRLTVL.

The V and J genes are TRBV29-1 and TRBJ2-5; D possibly uses TRBD1 or TRBD2 (5 bases each). The CDR3 has 12 amino acids. Germline CDR1 reads SQVTM; CDR2 reads ANQGSEA. The CDR3 DNA is TGCAGGGCTGGGGGATGGGGGGAGACCCAGTACTTC. Translated: CRAGGWGETQYF.

The chain combines TRBV18 with TRBJ2-6; TRBD1 might be the D (5 bases). The CDR3 extends over 19 amino acids. The germline V and J ends were trimmed by 2 bases and 0 bases, with 17 bases remaining between them. CDR1 is KGHSH and CDR2 is LQKENI in the germline V gene. The CDR3 sequence: CASSPFNTGINSGANVLTF. In DNA, the CDR3 is TGTGCCAGCTCACCATTCAACACAGGCATCAACTCTGGGGCCAACGTCCTGACTTTC. Complete variable domain (other parts from reference TRBV18 and TRBJ2-6): NAGVMQNPRHLVRRRGQEARLRCSPMKGHSHVYWYRQLPEEGLKFMVYLQKENIIDESGMPKERFSAEFPKEGPSILRIQQVVRGDSAAYFCASSPFNTGINSGANVLTFGAGSRLTVL.

The V gene is TRBV9, the J gene TRBJ2-3; no clear D gene. There are 16 residues in the CDR3. Germline CDR1 and CDR2: SGDLS and YYNGEE. The V end lost 0 bases, the J end lost 2 bases, and 13 bases lay between the germline ends. CDR3 coding DNA: TGTGCCAGCAGCGTAGTGGGTATCTCGCTCACAGATACGCAGTATTTT. Translation gives CASSVVGISLTDTQYF.

This clone was seen only once. The rearrangement uses TRBV18 and TRBJ1-4; 7 positions agree with TRBD1. Germline assignment: CDR1 KGHSH and CDR2 LQKENI. V trimming: 3 bases; J trimming: 3 bases; junction bases outside the gene matches: 16. CDR3 length: 19 residues. CDR3 in amino acids: CASSPRTFGTDTSNEKLFF. The CDR3, as DNA: TGTGCCAGCTCACCTCGCACCTTCGGGACAGACACTTCTAATGAAAAACTGTTTTTT. Combining the CDR3 with reference TRBV18 and TRBJ1-4 gives the whole variable domain NAGVMQNPRHLVRRRGQEARLRCSPMKGHSHVYWYRQLPEEGLKFMVYLQKENIIDESGMPKERFSAEFPKEGPSILRIQQVVRGDSAAYFCASSPRTFGTDTSNEKLFFGSGTQLSVL.

V is TRBV11-2 and J is TRBJ2-5; 9 nucleotides line up with TRBD1. This CDR3 contains 18 residues. Germline V gives CDR1 SGHAT, CDR2 FQNNGV. The junction had 14 bases not matched to a gene; V was cut back by 1 base and J by 5 bases. The CDR3 spells CASSLVRGGQGFGETQYF. The CDR3 DNA is TGTGCCAGCAGCTTAGTAAGAGGGGGACAGGGATTCGGGGAGACCCAGTACTTC.

The V and J genes are TRBV19 and TRBJ2-1; 12 positions agree with TRBD2. V gave up 6 bases and J gave up 4 bases; unmatched junction bases: 7. The CDR3 totals 16 residues. Germline assignment: CDR1 LNHDA and CDR2 SQIVND (reference sequence). The CDR3 here is CASSDHGTSGYNEQFF. The CDR3 DNA reads TGTGCCAGTAGCGACCACGGGACTAGCGGGTACAATGAGCAGTTCTTC.

This clone was seen just once. The J gene is TRBJ2-5, the V gene TRBV2; tentatively, D is TRBD2 (5 bases). Germline loops: CDR1 SNHLY, CDR2 FYNNEI. V lost 6 bases to trimming and J lost 2 bases, with 7 bases between them. The CDR3 is 12 amino acids. The CDR3 DNA reads TGTGCCAGCAGGAGGGAGCAAGAGACCCAGTACTTC. This translates into CASRREQETQYF. The full variable domain, in which reference TRBV2 and TRBJ2-5 provide the parts outside the CDR3, is EPEVTQTPSHQVTQMGQEVILRCVPISNHLYFYWYRQILGQKVEFLVSFYNNEISEKSEIFDDQFSVERPDGSNFTLKIRSTKLEDSAMYFCASRREQETQYFGPGTRLLVL.

This clone was seen only a few times. The chain is built from TRBV5-1 and TRBJ2-7; the D gene is possibly TRBD1 (6 bases). Per germline, CDR1 SGHRS and CDR2 YFSETQ. The CDR3 is made up of 17 amino acids. The V end was cut by 4 bases, the J end by 0 bases, with 20 bases between. The CDR3 nucleotides are TGCGCCAGCAGCCGTAACCGGGACACCCCTAACTCCTACGAGCAGTACTTC. Its protein product is CASSRNRDTPNSYEQYF.

The V call is TRBV18, the J call TRBJ1-1; TRBD1 agrees at 7 bases. The V gene end was trimmed by 0 bases and the J gene end by 10 bases; junction bases not matched to a gene: 5. Germline V lookup: CDR1 KGHSH, CDR2 LQKENI. The CDR3 contains 13 residues. Here the CDR3 DNA reads TGTGCCAGCTCACCACCTGGACAGGAGGGAGCTTTCTTT. The encoded protein is CASSPPGQEGAFF.

The V and J genes are TRBV27 and TRBJ1-2; no clear D. The germline CDR1 and CDR2 sequences are MNHEY and SMNVEV (reference sequence). This CDR3 contains 13 residues. The germline V and J ends were trimmed by 5 bases and 4 bases, with 11 bases remaining between them. The CDR3 sequence is CASSNGQAYGYTF. CDR3 nucleotides: TGTGCCAGCAGTAACGGGCAGGCCTATGGCTACACCTTC.

This sequence joins TRBV18 and TRBJ2-3; D is uncertain. This CDR3 contains 14 residues. Germline values: CDR1 KGHSH, CDR2 LQKENI. V was pared by 2 bases and J by 0 bases, with 6 bases between. As DNA, the CDR3 is TGTGCCAGCTCACCAAAGGCTAGCACAGATACGCAGTATTTT. This sequence encodes CASSPKASTDTQYF.

This chain uses TRBV28 with TRBJ2-2; 10 nucleotides align to TRBD2. Germline-derived CDR1 and CDR2 are MDHEN and SYDVKM. CDR3 length equals 16 residues. After removal of 4 bases from V and 5 bases from J, the junction contained 7 bases not matched to a gene. CDR3 bases: TGTGCCAGCAGTTCTATAAGACTAGCGGGTACCGGGGAGCTGTTTTTT. This gives the protein CASSSIRLAGTGELFF.

The V gene is TRBV6-5, the J gene TRBJ2-1, with TRBD1 matching over 7 bases. The CDR3 totals 14 residues. CDR1 and CDR2 from the germline V gene are MNHEY and SVGAGI. The V gene end was trimmed by 6 bases and the J gene end by 4 bases; junction bases not matched to a gene: 6. CDR3 sequence: CASSRDRDYNEQFF. The DNA of the CDR3 is TGTGCCAGCAGCCGAGACAGGGATTACAATGAGCAGTTCTTC.

The rearrangement uses TRBV7-2 and TRBJ1-1, with D unresolved. The CDR3 sequence is 15 residues long. V lost 5 bases and J lost 7, with 20 bases in between. CDR1 is SGHTA and CDR2 is FQGNSA in the germline V gene. Here the CDR3 DNA reads TGTGCCAGCAGCCCGTATGGCGGATCCTTTCGTGAAGCTTTCTTT. Encoded protein: CASSPYGGSFREAFF.

This chain connects TRBV7-8 to TRBJ1-1; 11 bases match TRBD1. CDR3 length: 14 residues. CDR1 is SGHVS, CDR2 FQNEAQ, per germline. V was pared by 6 bases and J by 6 bases, with 6 bases of the junction left unmatched. The CDR3 DNA reads as TGTGCCAGCAGTTGGGACAGGGGGAGCGCTGAAGCTTTCTTT. Translation: CASSWDRGSAEAFF.

The genes are TRBV5-1 and TRBJ2-1; TRBD2 matches 13 bases. CDR1 is SGHRS and CDR2 is YFSETQ in the germline V gene. The V and J ends lost 4 bases and 6 bases, in that order; junction bases with no gene match: 10. The CDR3 extends over 17 amino acids. The DNA for the CDR3 is TGCGCCAGCAGCAAAACTAGCGGGAGGGCAGGGGGCAATGAGCAGTTCTTC. Amino acid sequence: CASSKTSGRAGGNEQFF.

This sequence joins TRBV7-3 and TRBJ2-1, with TRBD2 matching 11 bases. Germline V gene data show CDR1 as SGHTA and CDR2 as FQGTGA. The CDR3 consists of 17 residues. Trimming at V came to 2 bases and at J to 5 bases, leaving 8 bases not matched to a gene. CDR3 bases: TGTGCCAGCAGCTTATGGGGTCTAGCGGGGGGAAACAATGAGCAGTTCTTC. This sequence encodes CASSLWGLAGGNNEQFF.